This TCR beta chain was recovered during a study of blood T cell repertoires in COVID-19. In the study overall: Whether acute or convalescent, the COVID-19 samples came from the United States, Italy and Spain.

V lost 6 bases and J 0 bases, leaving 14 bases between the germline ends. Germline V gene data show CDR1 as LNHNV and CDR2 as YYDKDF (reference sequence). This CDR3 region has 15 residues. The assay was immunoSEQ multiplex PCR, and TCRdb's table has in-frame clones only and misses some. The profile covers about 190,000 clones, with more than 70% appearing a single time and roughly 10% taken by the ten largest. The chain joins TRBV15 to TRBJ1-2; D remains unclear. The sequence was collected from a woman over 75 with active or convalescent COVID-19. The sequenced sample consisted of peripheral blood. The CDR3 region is CATSVGGGPNYGYTF. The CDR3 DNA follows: TGTGCCACCAGTGTAGGAGGAGGACCTAACTATGGCTACACCTTC.